The source of this T cell receptor beta chain is a study of cytomegalovirus exposure and HLA in healthy donors. Study findings and constraints: Exclusion as indistinguishable affected some V segments, including TRBV6-2 and TRBV6-3. One variant, a missense change in DCLRE1C, was linked in a later analysis to TCR beta V- and J-gene trimming. An analysis done earlier found most TCR beta V segments productive about 87% or about 30% of the time. Roughly uniform sequencing depth across donors was assumed, possibly incorrectly.

Concerning this clone itself: Its antigen is as yet unknown.

The CDR3 is made up of 16 amino acids. Germline V gene sequence: CDR1 LNHDA, CDR2 SQIVND (reference sequence). Trimming removed 5 bases from V and 2 bases from J; junction bases left unmatched: 8. Both 60 Vbeta primers and 13 Jbeta primers went into the PCR. The assay was immunoSEQ multiplex PCR, and TCRdb's table has in-frame clones only and misses some. The repertoire holds roughly 170,000 clones, approximately 80% seen once, with around 1.6% in the top ten. The specimen sequenced was PBMCs. The chain recombines TRBV19 with TRBJ2-2; the match to TRBD1 covers 7 bases. The TCR comes from a woman aged 30 to 39 in good health and CMV-seronegative. CDR3 coding DNA: TGTGCCAGTAGTGTGTGGACAGGCGATAACACCGGGGAGCTGTTTTTT. As protein: CASSVWTGDNTGELFF.